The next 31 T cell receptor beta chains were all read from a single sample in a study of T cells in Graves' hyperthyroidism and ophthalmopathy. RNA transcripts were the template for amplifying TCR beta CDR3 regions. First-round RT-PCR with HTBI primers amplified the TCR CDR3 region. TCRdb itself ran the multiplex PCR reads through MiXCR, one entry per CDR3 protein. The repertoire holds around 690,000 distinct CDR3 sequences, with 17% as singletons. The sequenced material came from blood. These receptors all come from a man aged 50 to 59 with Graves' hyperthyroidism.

The CDR3 region is CASSDSESGNEQFF. CDR3 in DNA: TGCGCCAGCAGTGACTCAGAAAGTGGGAATGAGCAGTTCTTC. The rearrangement links TRBV10-2 to TRBJ2-1; D remains unclear. Trimming stripped 3 bases from V and 7 bases from J, with 13 bases between. Germline-derived CDR1 and CDR2 are WSHSY and SAAADI. The CDR3 loop spans 14 amino acids.

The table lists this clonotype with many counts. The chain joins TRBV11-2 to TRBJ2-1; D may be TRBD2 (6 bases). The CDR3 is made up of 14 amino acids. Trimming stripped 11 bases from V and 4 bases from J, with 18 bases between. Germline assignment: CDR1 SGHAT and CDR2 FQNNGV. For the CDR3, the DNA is TGTGCCGTGCAGAGCGGGTCGCGGTACAATGAGCAGTTCTTC. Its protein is CAVQSGSRYNEQFF.

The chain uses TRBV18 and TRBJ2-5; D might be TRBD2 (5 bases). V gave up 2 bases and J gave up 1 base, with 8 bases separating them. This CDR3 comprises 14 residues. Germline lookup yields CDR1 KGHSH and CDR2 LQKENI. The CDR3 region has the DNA TGTGCCAGCTCACCAGGCGGGTCCCAAGAGACCCAGTACTTC. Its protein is CASSPGGSQETQYF.

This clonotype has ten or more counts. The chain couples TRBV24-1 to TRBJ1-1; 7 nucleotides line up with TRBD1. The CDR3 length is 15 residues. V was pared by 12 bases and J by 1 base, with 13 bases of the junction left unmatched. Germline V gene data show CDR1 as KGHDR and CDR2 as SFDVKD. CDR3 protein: CAAPAGGLGNTEAFF. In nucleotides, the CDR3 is TGTGCCGCCCCGGCAGGGGGACTGGGGAACACTGAAGCTTTCTTT.

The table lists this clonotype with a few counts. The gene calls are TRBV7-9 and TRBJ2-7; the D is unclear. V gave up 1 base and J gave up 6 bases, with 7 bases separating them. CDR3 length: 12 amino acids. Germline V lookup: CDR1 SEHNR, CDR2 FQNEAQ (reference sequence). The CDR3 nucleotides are TGTGCCAGCAGCTTAGTAATGAGCGAGCAGTACTTC. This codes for CASSLVMSEQYF.

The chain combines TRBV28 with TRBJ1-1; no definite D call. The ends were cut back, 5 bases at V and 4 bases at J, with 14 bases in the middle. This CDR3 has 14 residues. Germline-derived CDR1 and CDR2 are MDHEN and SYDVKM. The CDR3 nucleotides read TGTGCCAGCAGTCCGACCGGGTTGAGCACTGAAGCTTTCTTT. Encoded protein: CASSPTGLSTEAFF.

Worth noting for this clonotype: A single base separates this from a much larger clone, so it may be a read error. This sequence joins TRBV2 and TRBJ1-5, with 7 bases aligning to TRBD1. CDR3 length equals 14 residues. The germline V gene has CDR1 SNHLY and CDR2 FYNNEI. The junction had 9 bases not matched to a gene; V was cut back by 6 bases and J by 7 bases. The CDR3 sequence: CASSETGMQQPQHF. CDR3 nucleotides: TGTGCCAGCAGCGAGACAGGGATGCAGCAGCCCCAGCATTTT.

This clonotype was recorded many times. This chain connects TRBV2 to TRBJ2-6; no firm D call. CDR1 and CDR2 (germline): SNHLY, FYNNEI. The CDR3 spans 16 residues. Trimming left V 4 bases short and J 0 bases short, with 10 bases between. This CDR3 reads CASSVGRYSGANVLTF. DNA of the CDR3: TGTGCCAGCAGTGTCGGGCGGTACTCTGGGGCCAACGTCCTGACTTTC. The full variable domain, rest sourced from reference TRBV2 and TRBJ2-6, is EPEVTQTPSHQVTQMGQEVILRCVPISNHLYFYWYRQILGQKVEFLVSFYNNEISEKSEIFDDQFSVERPDGSNFTLKIRSTKLEDSAMYFCASSVGRYSGANVLTFGAGSRLTVL.

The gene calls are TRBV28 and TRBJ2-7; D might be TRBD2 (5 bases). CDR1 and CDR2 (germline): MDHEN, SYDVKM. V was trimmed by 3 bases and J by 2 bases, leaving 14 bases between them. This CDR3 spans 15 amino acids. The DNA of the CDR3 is TGTGCCAGCAGTTTTGAACTAGAAATTCCCTACGAGCAGTACTTC. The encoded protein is CASSFELEIPYEQYF.

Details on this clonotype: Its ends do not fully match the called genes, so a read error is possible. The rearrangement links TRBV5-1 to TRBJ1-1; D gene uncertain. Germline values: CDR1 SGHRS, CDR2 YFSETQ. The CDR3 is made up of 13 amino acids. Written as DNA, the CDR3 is TGCGCCAGCAGCGATCAGGAGAACACGGAAGCTTTCTTT. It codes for CASSDQENTEAFF.

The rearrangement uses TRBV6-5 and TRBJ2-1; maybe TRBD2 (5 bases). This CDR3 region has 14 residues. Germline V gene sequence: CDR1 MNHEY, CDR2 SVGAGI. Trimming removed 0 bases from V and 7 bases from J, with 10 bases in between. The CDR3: CASSYSSSENEQFF. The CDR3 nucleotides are TGTGCCAGCAGTTACTCGAGTAGCGAGAATGAGCAGTTCTTC.

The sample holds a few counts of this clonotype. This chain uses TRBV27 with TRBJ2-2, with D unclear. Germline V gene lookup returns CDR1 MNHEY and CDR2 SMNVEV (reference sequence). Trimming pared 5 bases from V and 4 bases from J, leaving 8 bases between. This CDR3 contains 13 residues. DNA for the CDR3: TGTGCCAGCAGTAGGGCCAGCACCGGGGAGCTGTTTTTT. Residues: CASSRASTGELFF.

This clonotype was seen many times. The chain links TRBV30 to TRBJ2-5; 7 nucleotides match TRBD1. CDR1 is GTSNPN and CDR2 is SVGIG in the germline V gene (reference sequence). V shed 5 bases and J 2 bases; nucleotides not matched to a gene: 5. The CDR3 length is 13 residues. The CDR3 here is CAWAGQDQETQYF. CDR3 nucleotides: TGTGCCTGGGCTGGACAGGATCAAGAGACCCAGTACTTC. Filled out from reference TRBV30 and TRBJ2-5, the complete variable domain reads SQTIHQWPATLVQPVGSPLSLECTVEGTSNPNLYWYRQAAGRGLQLLFYSVGIGQISSEVPQNLSASRPQDRQFILSSKKLLLSDSGFYLCAWAGQDQETQYFGPGTRLLVL.

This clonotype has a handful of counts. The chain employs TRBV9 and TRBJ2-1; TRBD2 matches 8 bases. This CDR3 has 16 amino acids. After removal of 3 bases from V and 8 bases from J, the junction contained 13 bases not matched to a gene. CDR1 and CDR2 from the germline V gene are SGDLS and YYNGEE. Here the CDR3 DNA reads TGTGCCAGCAGCGCGTATTCGGGACTAGAGGGAGATGAGCAGTTCTTC. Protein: CASSAYSGLEGDEQFF.

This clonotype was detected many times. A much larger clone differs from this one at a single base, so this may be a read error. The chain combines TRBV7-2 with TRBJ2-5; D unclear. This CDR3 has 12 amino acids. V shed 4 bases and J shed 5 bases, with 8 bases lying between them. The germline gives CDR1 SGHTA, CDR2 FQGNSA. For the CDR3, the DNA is TGTGCCAGCAGCTGGAAAGGGGAGACCCAGTACTTC. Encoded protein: CASSWKGETQYF.

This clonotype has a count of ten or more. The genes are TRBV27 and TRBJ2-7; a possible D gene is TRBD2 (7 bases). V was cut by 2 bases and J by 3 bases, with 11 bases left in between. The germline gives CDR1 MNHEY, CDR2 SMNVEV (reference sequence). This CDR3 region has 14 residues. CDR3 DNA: TGTGCCAGCAGTTTAGGGGGGGGCTACTACGAGCAGTACTTC. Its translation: CASSLGGGYYEQYF.

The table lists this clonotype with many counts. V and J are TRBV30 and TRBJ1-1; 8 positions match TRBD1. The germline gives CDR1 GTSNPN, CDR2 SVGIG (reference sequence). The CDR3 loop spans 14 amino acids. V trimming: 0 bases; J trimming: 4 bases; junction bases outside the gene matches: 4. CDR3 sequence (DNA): TGTGCCTGGAGTGTAAACACAGGGGGCACTGAAGCTTTCTTT. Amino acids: CAWSVNTGGTEAFF.

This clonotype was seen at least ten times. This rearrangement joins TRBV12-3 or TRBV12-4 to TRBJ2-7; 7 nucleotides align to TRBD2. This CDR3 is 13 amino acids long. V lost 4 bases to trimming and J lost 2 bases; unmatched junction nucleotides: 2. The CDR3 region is CASSSGGTYEQYF. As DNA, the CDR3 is TGTGCCAGCAGTTCGGGGGGTACCTACGAGCAGTACTTC.

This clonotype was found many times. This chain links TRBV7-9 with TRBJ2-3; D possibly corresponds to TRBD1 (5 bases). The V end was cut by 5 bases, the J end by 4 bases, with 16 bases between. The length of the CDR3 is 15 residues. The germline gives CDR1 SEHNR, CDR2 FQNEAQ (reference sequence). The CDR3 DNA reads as TGTGCCAGCAGCATACCCAAGGGGCGCTCAGATACGCAGTATTTT. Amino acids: CASSIPKGRSDTQYF.

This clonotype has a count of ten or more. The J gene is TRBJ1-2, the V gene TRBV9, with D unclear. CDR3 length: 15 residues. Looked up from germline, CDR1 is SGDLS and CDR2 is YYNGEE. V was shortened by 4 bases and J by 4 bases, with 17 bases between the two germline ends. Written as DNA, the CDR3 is TGTGCCAGCAGCACCGGAGTCGACGGAACCTATGGCTACACCTTC. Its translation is CASSTGVDGTYGYTF.

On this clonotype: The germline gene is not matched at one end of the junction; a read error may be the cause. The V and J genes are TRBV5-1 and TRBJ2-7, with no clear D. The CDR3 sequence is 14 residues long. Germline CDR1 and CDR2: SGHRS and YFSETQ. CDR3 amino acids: CASSLGVTPYGQYF. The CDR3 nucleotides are TGCGCCAGCAGCTTGGGGGTAACACCTTACGGGCAGTACTTC.

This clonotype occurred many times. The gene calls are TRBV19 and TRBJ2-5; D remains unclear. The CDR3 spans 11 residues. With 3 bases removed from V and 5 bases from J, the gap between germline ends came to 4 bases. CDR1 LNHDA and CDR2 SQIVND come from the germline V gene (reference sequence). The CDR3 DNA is TGTGCCAGTAGTATTTCCGAGACCCAGTACTTC. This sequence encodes CASSISETQYF.

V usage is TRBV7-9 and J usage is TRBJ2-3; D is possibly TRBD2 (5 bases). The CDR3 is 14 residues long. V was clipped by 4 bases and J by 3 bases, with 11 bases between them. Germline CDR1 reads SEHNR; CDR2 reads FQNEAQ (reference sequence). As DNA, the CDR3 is TGTGCCAGCAGCTCCACTAGTTCGACAGATACGCAGTATTTT. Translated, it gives CASSSTSSTDTQYF.

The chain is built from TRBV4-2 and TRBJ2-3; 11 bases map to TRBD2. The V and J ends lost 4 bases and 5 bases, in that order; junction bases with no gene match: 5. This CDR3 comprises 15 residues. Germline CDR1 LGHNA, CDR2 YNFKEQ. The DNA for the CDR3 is TGTGCCAGCAGCCCCACTAGCGGGAGTGGAGATACGCAGTATTTT. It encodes CASSPTSGSGDTQYF.

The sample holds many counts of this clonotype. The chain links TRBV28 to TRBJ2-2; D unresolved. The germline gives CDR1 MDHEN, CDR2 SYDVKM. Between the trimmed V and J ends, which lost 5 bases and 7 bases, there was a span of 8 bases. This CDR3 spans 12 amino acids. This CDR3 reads CASSPRFGELFF. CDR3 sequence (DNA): TGTGCCAGCAGTCCTAGGTTCGGGGAGCTGTTTTTT.

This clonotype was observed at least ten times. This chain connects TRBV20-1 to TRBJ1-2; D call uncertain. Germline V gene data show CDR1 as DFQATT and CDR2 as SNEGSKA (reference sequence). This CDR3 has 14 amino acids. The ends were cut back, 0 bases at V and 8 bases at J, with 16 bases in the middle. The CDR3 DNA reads TGCAGTGCTAGAGATCTTTCAGCGAGTCGGGGCTACACCTTC. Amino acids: CSARDLSASRGYTF.

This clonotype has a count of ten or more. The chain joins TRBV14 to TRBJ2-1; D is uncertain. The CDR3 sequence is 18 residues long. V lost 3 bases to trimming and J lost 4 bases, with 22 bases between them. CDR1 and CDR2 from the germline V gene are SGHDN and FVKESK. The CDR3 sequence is CASSQARVGGRSYNEQFF. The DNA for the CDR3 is TGTGCCAGCAGCCAGGCCCGAGTTGGCGGACGTTCTTACAATGAGCAGTTCTTC.

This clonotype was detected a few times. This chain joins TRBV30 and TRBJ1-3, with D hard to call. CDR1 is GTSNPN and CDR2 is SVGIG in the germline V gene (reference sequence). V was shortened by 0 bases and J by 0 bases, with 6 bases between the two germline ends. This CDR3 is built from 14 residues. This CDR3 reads CAWSVSSSGNTIYF. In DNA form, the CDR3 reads TGTGCCTGGAGTGTATCTAGCTCTGGAAACACCATATATTTT.

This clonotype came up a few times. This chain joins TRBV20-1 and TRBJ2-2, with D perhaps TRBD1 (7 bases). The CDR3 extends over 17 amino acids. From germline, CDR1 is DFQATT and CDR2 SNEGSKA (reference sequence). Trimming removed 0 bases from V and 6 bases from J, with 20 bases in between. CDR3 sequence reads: CSARDRRRGPDSGELFF. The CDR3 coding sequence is TGCAGTGCTAGAGATCGGAGGAGGGGGCCGGACTCCGGGGAGCTGTTTTTT.

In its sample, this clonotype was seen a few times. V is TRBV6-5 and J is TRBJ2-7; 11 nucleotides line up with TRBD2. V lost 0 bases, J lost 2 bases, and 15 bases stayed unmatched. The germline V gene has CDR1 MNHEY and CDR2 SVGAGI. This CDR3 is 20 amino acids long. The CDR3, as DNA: TGTGCCAGCAGTTACTCTACCCCCACTAGCGGGAGTACGTATACCTACGAGCAGTACTTC. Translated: CASSYSTPTSGSTYTYEQYF.

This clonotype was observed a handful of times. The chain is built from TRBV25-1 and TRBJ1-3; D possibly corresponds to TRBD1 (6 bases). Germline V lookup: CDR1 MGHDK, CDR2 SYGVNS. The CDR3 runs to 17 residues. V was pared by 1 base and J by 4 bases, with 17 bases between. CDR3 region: CASSEFPRGTGGNTIYF. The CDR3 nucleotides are TGTGCCAGCAGTGAATTCCCCAGGGGAACGGGGGGAAACACCATATATTTT.